Shown below are 27 T cell receptor beta chains from a single sample sequenced in a study of CD8+ T cells in alopecia areata (dated 2018 in TCRdb). This specimen's time point label, per the study, means: baseline before oral tofacitinib. Preparation of the library involved the immunoSEQ multiplex PCR assay. For TCR sequencing, RNA was extracted from every sample and reverse transcribed into cDNA to serve as template. What TCRdb holds here is the immuneACCESS table cut down to in-frame rearrangements. Part of the clones is not present; checked against another copy, under half of the missing clones reflect an unresolved V gene, and the others are unexplained. The sample table lists 140,000 or so clones, about half of them with a count of one. The ten largest account for roughly 0.9% of the sample. The sequences come from CD4+ T cells sorted from blood, collected at week 0. These TCRs come from a human donor with alopecia areata.

V is TRBV29-1 and J is TRBJ2-7; D unclear. The CDR3 covers 12 residues. Germline CDR1 SQVTM, CDR2 ANQGSEA. Trimming removed 0 bases at V and 6 bases at J, with 9 bases between. The CDR3 nucleotides read TGCAGCGTTGAAGAGGTAGGGCCCGAGCAGTACTTC. This sequence encodes CSVEEVGPEQYF.

The chain joins TRBV14 to TRBJ2-1, with D perhaps assigned TRBD1 or TRBD2 (5 bases each). With 4 bases removed from V and 7 bases from J, the gap between germline ends came to 8 bases. The germline CDR1 and CDR2 sequences are SGHDN and FVKESK. The length of the CDR3 is 12 residues. The CDR3 DNA reads TGTGCCAGCAGCCTGGGACCTAATGAGCAGTTCTTC. It specifies CASSLGPNEQFF. The whole variable domain, filled in from reference TRBV14 and TRBJ2-1, reads EAGVTQFPSHSVIEKGQTVTLRCDPISGHDNLYWYRRVMGKEIKFLLHFVKESKQDESGMPNNRFLAERTGGTYSTLKVQPAELEDSGVYFCASSLGPNEQFFGPGTRLTVL.

The CDR3 protein is CASSRGVSGRNEQFF. The CDR3, as DNA: TGTGCCAGCAGCCGGGGGGTTAGCGGGAGGAATGAGCAGTTCTTC. The V call is TRBV28, the J call TRBJ2-1, with 10 nucleotides matching TRBD2. The trim removed 6 bases at V and 7 bases at J, leaving 9 bases unmatched. Germline CDR1 MDHEN, CDR2 SYDVKM. The length of the CDR3 is 15 residues.

This clone was counted between two and nine times. This rearrangement joins TRBV28 to TRBJ1-4; D call uncertain. Germline V gene data show CDR1 as MDHEN and CDR2 as SYDVKM. The CDR3 has 14 residues. The ends were cut back, 3 bases at V and 16 bases at J, with 21 bases in the middle. The CDR3 bases are TGTGCCAGCAGTTTGGAAGGTGTTCCCTTAGTAGGGTTTTTT. Translation gives CASSLEGVPLVGFF.

The rearrangement joins TRBV7-3 to TRBJ2-6; 10 bases match TRBD2. V was pared by 3 bases and J by 0 bases, with 2 bases of the junction left unmatched. This CDR3 has 17 amino acids. The germline V gene has CDR1 SGHTA and CDR2 FQGTGA. The CDR3 is CASSFASGSSGANVLTF. CDR3 bases: TGTGCCAGCAGCTTCGCTAGCGGGAGCTCTGGGGCCAACGTCCTGACTTTC.

The V call is TRBV29-1, the J call TRBJ2-5; D not certain. The J call may be faulty, since TRBJ2-7 better matches the DNA end. CDR3 size: 12 residues. The germline CDR1 and CDR2 sequences are SQVTM and ANQGSEA. DNA of the CDR3: TGCAGCGTTGTGGTGGGTACCTACGAGCAGTACTTC. It is translated as CSVVVGTYEQYF.

This clone turned up a few times. The chain couples TRBV6-5 to TRBJ2-3; D unclear. The CDR3 extends over 15 amino acids. Looked up from germline, CDR1 is MNHEY and CDR2 is SVGAGI. V lost 7 bases and J 1 base, leaving 15 bases between the germline ends. CDR3 amino acids: CASTQGLVGTDTQYF. The CDR3 nucleotides read TGTGCCAGCACCCAAGGCCTGGTGGGCACAGATACGCAGTATTTT.

The V call is TRBV27, the J call TRBJ2-7; 9 bases fit TRBD1. J gave up 5 bases and V 3 bases, and 5 bases lay outside the gene matches. Germline CDR1 reads MNHEY; CDR2 reads SMNVEV (reference sequence). The CDR3 consists of 14 residues. CDR3 bases: TGTGCCAGCAGTTTCGGGACAGGGTCCCACGAGCAGTACTTC. Amino acid sequence: CASSFGTGSHEQYF.

V gene TRBV29-1 combines with J gene TRBJ2-5; TRBD2 matches 10 bases. CDR1 is SQVTM, CDR2 ANQGSEA, per germline. There are 14 residues in the CDR3. Trimming took 7 bases from V and 4 from J; bases not matched to a gene: 9. CDR3 nucleotide sequence: TGCAGCGGTGCTAGCGGGAGAACCCCAGAGACCCAGTACTTC. This sequence encodes CSGASGRTPETQYF. The full variable domain, its missing parts supplied by reference TRBV29-1 and TRBJ2-5, is SAVISQKPSRDICQRGTSLTIQCQVDSQVTMMFWYRQQPGQSLTLIATANQGSEATYESGFVIDKFPISRPNLTFSTLTVSNMSPEDSSIYLCSGASGRTPETQYFGPGTRLLVL.

The chain links TRBV18 to TRBJ1-5; TRBD1 aligns across 7 bases. The CDR3 has 14 residues. Per the germline V gene, CDR1 is KGHSH and CDR2 is LQKENI. J lost 4 bases, V lost 3 bases, and 3 bases had no gene match. DNA for the CDR3: TGTGCCAGCTCACCCGACAGGGCTAATCAGCCCCAGCATTTT. Its translation: CASSPDRANQPQHF.

The chain is built from TRBV30 and TRBJ2-1, with no clear D. This CDR3 is built from 13 residues. Trimming cost V 2 bases and J 0 bases, with 5 bases left between them. Germline CDR1 is GTSNPN and CDR2 is SVGIG (reference sequence). The CDR3 coding sequence is TGTGCCTGGAGTAGACGCTCCTACAATGAGCAGTTCTTC. Translation: CAWSRRSYNEQFF.

The J gene is TRBJ2-7, the V gene TRBV30; D remains unclear. The germline CDR1 and CDR2 sequences are GTSNPN and SVGIG (reference sequence). V was cut by 2 bases and J by 5 bases, with 13 bases left in between. This CDR3 region has 13 residues. CDR3: CAWSRSRLHEQYF. CDR3 sequence (DNA): TGTGCCTGGAGTAGATCCAGACTCCACGAGCAGTACTTC.

This clone was seen a handful of times. The rearrangement uses TRBV11-1 and TRBJ2-1, with 10 bases lining up with TRBD2. V shed 4 bases, J shed 6 bases, and the junction held 12 bases outside the gene matches. From germline, CDR1 is SGHAT and CDR2 FQDESV (reference sequence). The length of the CDR3 is 17 residues. DNA for the CDR3: TGTGCCAGCAGCTCCCCCTTCCTCAGCGGGAGGGCCAATGAGCAGTTCTTC. It encodes CASSSPFLSGRANEQFF.

CDR3 residues: CASSPQGGPVGYIQYF. The CDR3 coding sequence is TGTGCCAGCAGCCCACAGGGGGGGCCGGTAGGGTACATTCAGTACTTC. The chain employs TRBV7-9 and TRBJ2-4; the D gene is possibly TRBD1 (8 bases). Per germline, CDR1 SEHNR and CDR2 FQNEAQ (reference sequence). Trimming shortened V by 5 bases and J by 8 bases, and 22 bases separated the two germline ends. This CDR3 contains 16 residues.

The V and J genes are TRBV19 and TRBJ1-1; D might be TRBD1 (6 bases). The germline V and J ends were trimmed by 5 bases and 7 bases, with 17 bases remaining between them. The CDR3 runs 14 residues. Germline CDR1 and CDR2: LNHDA and SQIVND (reference sequence). CDR3 DNA: TGTGCCAGTAGTCTGAAACAGGGTCCCCTTGAAGCTTTCTTT. Translation gives CASSLKQGPLEAFF.

This chain joins TRBV5-1 and TRBJ1-5; D gene ambiguous. The CDR3 is 15 residues long. V shed 1 base and J shed 1 base, with 9 bases lying between them. Germline V CDR1 and CDR2: SGHRS, YFSETQ. CDR3 in amino acids: CASSLLGLSNQPQHF. The CDR3 nucleotides read TGCGCCAGCAGCTTGCTGGGGTTAAGCAATCAGCCCCAGCATTTT.

The chain carries TRBV30 and TRBJ1-1; D is unclear. The germline CDR1 and CDR2 sequences are GTSNPN and SVGIG (reference sequence). The CDR3 extends over 14 amino acids. V was cut by 4 bases and J by 1 base, with 13 bases left in between. CDR3 nucleotides: TGTGCCTGGACCCCATCGGGCAGGAACACTGAAGCTTTCTTT. This encodes CAWTPSGRNTEAFF.

V is TRBV29-1 and J is TRBJ2-2; weak D call: TRBD1 (6 bases). Germline CDR1 is SQVTM and CDR2 is ANQGSEA. The CDR3 extends over 16 amino acids. V was trimmed by 1 base and J by 1 base, leaving 13 bases between them. CDR3 protein: CSVEVGQGWNTGELFF. CDR3 nucleotides: TGCAGCGTTGAAGTAGGGCAGGGGTGGAACACCGGGGAGCTGTTTTTT.

The genes are TRBV6-6 and TRBJ2-1; D ambiguous. The CDR3 is 15 residues long. Germline assignment: CDR1 MNHNY and CDR2 SVGAGI (reference sequence). V lost 7 bases and J lost 7, with 20 bases in between. The CDR3 loop reads CASKKDRRRENEQFF. The CDR3 region has the DNA TGTGCCAGCAAAAAGGACCGCCGACGTGAAAATGAGCAGTTCTTC.

This clone was found once. The chain uses TRBV6-5 and TRBJ1-2, with D perhaps TRBD1 (6 bases). The germline CDR1 and CDR2 sequences are MNHEY and SVGAGI. V gave up 6 bases and J gave up 2 bases, with 10 bases separating them. The CDR3 contains 13 residues. Here the CDR3 DNA reads TGTGCCAGCAGACCCACAGGGAACTATGGCTACACCTTC. It codes for CASRPTGNYGYTF.

V and J are TRBV30 and TRBJ2-6; 8 bases line up with TRBD1. Germline trimming cut 1 base from V and 2 bases from J; bases unmatched to any gene: 10. The CDR3 extends over 18 amino acids. The germline V gene encodes CDR1 GTSNPN and CDR2 SVGIG (reference sequence). The chain's CDR3 is CAWSGRDRRRAGANVLTF. CDR3 in DNA: TGTGCCTGGAGTGGGAGGGACAGGCGTAGAGCTGGGGCCAACGTCCTGACTTTC. The full variable domain, its missing parts supplied by reference TRBV30 and TRBJ2-6, is SQTIHQWPATLVQPVGSPLSLECTVEGTSNPNLYWYRQAAGRGLQLLFYSVGIGQISSEVPQNLSASRPQDRQFILSSKKLLLSDSGFYLCAWSGRDRRRAGANVLTFGAGSRLTVL.

This clone was seen only a few times. The chain has TRBV29-1 and TRBJ1-2, with D tentatively TRBD1 (6 bases). CDR1 and CDR2 from the germline V gene are SQVTM and ANQGSEA. Between the trimmed V and J ends, which lost 7 bases and 4 bases, there was a span of 16 bases. The CDR3 spans 13 residues. This chain's CDR3 is CSARIGQTYGYTF. CDR3 bases: TGCAGCGCCCGAATAGGACAGACCTATGGCTACACCTTC.

This clone was recorded a few times. The rearrangement joins TRBV7-3 to TRBJ2-2; D is tentatively TRBD1 or TRBD2 (6 bases each). The CDR3 is 16 amino acids. Trimming stripped 6 bases from V and 1 base from J, with 15 bases between. Germline-derived CDR1 and CDR2 are SGHTA and FQGTGA. The chain's CDR3 is CASSPIGGGNTGELFF. The CDR3 coding sequence is TGTGCCAGCAGTCCCATAGGAGGGGGGAACACCGGGGAGCTGTTTTTT.

This chain connects TRBV29-1 to TRBJ2-4; 9 positions match TRBD1. CDR1 and CDR2 (germline): SQVTM, ANQGSEA. This CDR3 region has 16 residues. The V and J ends lost 2 bases and 6 bases, in that order; junction bases with no gene match: 11. The DNA of the CDR3 is TGCAGCGTTGAAACCCTACAGGGGGCTGAGCGAAACATTCAGTACTTC. This encodes CSVETLQGAERNIQYF. Supplemented by reference TRBV29-1 and TRBJ2-4, the full variable domain reads SAVISQKPSRDICQRGTSLTIQCQVDSQVTMMFWYRQQPGQSLTLIATANQGSEATYESGFVIDKFPISRPNLTFSTLTVSNMSPEDSSIYLCSVETLQGAERNIQYFGAGTRLSVL.

The V call is TRBV4-2, the J call TRBJ2-5; 9 bases agree with TRBD2. Looked up from germline, CDR1 is LGHNA and CDR2 is YNFKEQ. This CDR3 spans 16 amino acids. Losses at the gene ends were 3 bases for V and 3 bases for J; bases not matched to a gene: 8. The CDR3 protein is CASSHGQGGREETQYF. As DNA, the CDR3 is TGTGCCAGCAGCCACGGTCAGGGCGGGAGGGAAGAGACCCAGTACTTC.

This chain uses TRBV29-1 with TRBJ1-2; no clear D. CDR1 is SQVTM, CDR2 ANQGSEA, per germline. The CDR3 sequence is 12 residues long. Trimming took off 6 bases at V and 8 bases at J, with 16 bases between the two ends. The CDR3 here is CSVGNIREGYTF. Here the CDR3 DNA reads TGCAGCGTGGGGAACATCCGGGAAGGCTACACCTTC. Full variable domain (rest looked up from reference TRBV29-1 and TRBJ1-2): SAVISQKPSRDICQRGTSLTIQCQVDSQVTMMFWYRQQPGQSLTLIATANQGSEATYESGFVIDKFPISRPNLTFSTLTVSNMSPEDSSIYLCSVGNIREGYTFGSGTRLTVV.

The rearrangement links TRBV7-2 to TRBJ2-1; TRBD2 aligns across 11 bases. Trimming removed 1 base from V and 9 bases from J; junction bases left unmatched: 5. Germline assignment: CDR1 SGHTA and CDR2 FQGNSA. The CDR3 runs to 15 residues. The chain's CDR3 is CASSLGVAGGGEQFF. The DNA of the CDR3 is TGTGCCAGCAGCTTAGGGGTAGCGGGAGGGGGTGAGCAGTTCTTC.